The 5 T cell receptor beta chains in this list originate from one sample, sequenced in a study of T-cell reconstitution after alpha-beta-depleted transplantation in children. TCRbeta library preparation incorporated unique molecular identifiers. From the PCR reads, TCRdb called clonotypes with MiXCR, one entry per CDR3 protein. The sample includes about 100,000 distinct CDR3 sequences, 6.4% seen only once; the top ten take approximately 25%. Sequencing was performed on PBMCs, mostly from graft donor cells, taken 360 days after TCRalphabeta/CD19-depleted stem cell transplant. Every receptor here comes from a male patient aged 2-10 years who had a stem cell transplant for acute lymphoblastic leukemia, so the T cells may come from the graft donor.

This clonotype showed up many times. The chain links TRBV6-5 to TRBJ2-4; D is unresolved. Trimming removed 3 bases at V and 0 bases at J, with 12 bases between. The length of the CDR3 is 16 residues. Germline V lookup: CDR1 MNHEY, CDR2 SVGAGI. CDR3 nucleotide sequence: TGTGCCAGCAGTTATAGGGCGCGATTAGCCAAAAACATTCAGTACTTC. Protein sequence: CASSYRARLAKNIQYF.

This clonotype was picked up many times. The chain has TRBV5-1 and TRBJ2-3; D is uncertain. The CDR3 has 15 amino acids. V shed 0 bases and J shed 2 bases, with 10 bases lying between them. Germline CDR1 and CDR2: SGHRS and YFSETQ. CDR3 in amino acids: CASSLGRVTTDTQYF. The CDR3 DNA follows: TGCGCCAGCAGCTTGGGTCGGGTTACCACAGATACGCAGTATTTT.

This clonotype was picked up many times. The rearrangement uses TRBV5-1 and TRBJ2-2; D is uncertain. V dropped 5 bases and J dropped 6 bases, with 8 bases sitting between them. Germline V gene data show CDR1 as SGHRS and CDR2 as YFSETQ. This CDR3 region has 12 residues. The CDR3 bases are TGCGCCAGCAGTAGTTACTCCGGGGAGCTGTTTTTT. Residues: CASSSYSGELFF.

The chain links TRBV7-9 to TRBJ2-7; possible D gene TRBD2, 5 bases. CDR1 is SEHNR, CDR2 FQNEAQ, per germline (reference sequence). The V end lost 4 bases, the J end lost 5 bases, and 12 bases lay between the germline ends. This CDR3 comprises 13 residues. Written as DNA, the CDR3 is TGTGCCAGCAGCTCCTCACTAGGTGACGAGCAGTACTTC. It codes for CASSSSLGDEQYF.

Ten or more counts support this clonotype. V and J are TRBV6-2 or TRBV6-3 and TRBJ1-2, with D possibly matching TRBD1 (5 bases). In germline, CDR1 is MNHEY, CDR2 SVGEGT. This CDR3 region has 17 residues. Trimming removed 6 bases from V and 7 bases from J, with 27 bases in between. In nucleotides, the CDR3 is TGTGCCAGCAGCTTCACCCCCACCTTACCAGGGATAAGTGGCTACACCTTC. Encoded protein: CASSFTPTLPGISGYTF.